This passage covers 9 T cell receptor beta chains from one sample sequenced in a study of shared clonotypes between healthy human individuals (dated by TCRdb to about 2020). CD8 naive samples consisted of CD45RO-negative cells that were positively selected for CCR7, yielding a CD45RA+CCR7+ population without TemRA cells. Libraries came from the immunoSEQ multiplex PCR assay. The table comes from immuneACCESS by way of TCRdb, which keeps in-frame sequences with V and J called. Part of the clones is missing from these tables; in studies checked, under half for an unresolved V gene and the rest for unknown reasons. Here the sample has about 1,800,000 clones; just under 95% occur a single time. Jointly, the top ten make up under 1.5% of the sample. The material sequenced was naive CD8+ T cells sorted from blood. Read against the paper, the sample's cell subset or site label means: CD45RA+CCR7+. The receptors were gathered from a young man in good health.

For this clone: The sample carries other DNA sequences with the same CDR3. The chain recombines TRBV30 with TRBJ2-6; a possible D gene is TRBD2 (6 bases). Germline values: CDR1 GTSNPN, CDR2 SVGIG (reference sequence). Trimming stripped 1 base from V and 2 bases from J, with 6 bases between. This CDR3 comprises 14 residues. CDR3 protein: CAWSAGAGANVLTF. CDR3 bases: TGTGCCTGGAGTGCGGGAGCTGGGGCCAACGTCCTGACTTTC.

The gene calls are TRBV19 and TRBJ2-7, with D unclear. Per the germline V gene, CDR1 is LNHDA and CDR2 is SQIVND (reference sequence). Trimming shortened V by 5 bases and J by 2 bases, and 10 bases separated the two germline ends. The CDR3 is 13 residues long. CDR3 in amino acids: CASSRSTAYEQYF. Written as DNA, the CDR3 is TGTGCCAGTAGTCGAAGTACAGCCTACGAGCAGTACTTC.

The V gene is TRBV27, the J gene TRBJ2-3; TRBD2 agrees at 7 bases. This CDR3 comprises 15 residues. The V gene's germline CDR1 is MNHEY and CDR2 SMNVEV (reference sequence). After removal of 7 bases from V and 5 bases from J, the junction contained 12 bases not matched to a gene. The CDR3 DNA sequence: TGTGCCAGCACCCGGGGAGGGCCACGGGGAGATACGCAGTATTTT. This translates into CASTRGGPRGDTQYF.

The chain couples TRBV6-4 to TRBJ1-5, with unresolved D. Germline V gene lookup returns CDR1 MRHNA and CDR2 SNTAGT. The CDR3 sequence is 13 residues long. With 6 bases removed from V and 3 bases from J, the gap between germline ends came to 9 bases. Written as DNA, the CDR3 is TGTGCCAGCAGCCCAAGGAACAATCAGCCCCAGCATTTT. This translates into CASSPRNNQPQHF.

This clone was seen just once. The genes are TRBV25-1 and TRBJ2-5; possibly TRBD1 for D (6 bases). CDR1 is MGHDK, CDR2 SYGVNS, per germline. V lost 3 bases to trimming and J lost 0 bases, with 8 bases between them. The CDR3 extends over 14 amino acids. In DNA form, the CDR3 reads TGTGCCAGCAGTGACAGGGGCGACCAAGAGACCCAGTACTTC. Protein product: CASSDRGDQETQYF.

The chain is built from TRBV13 and TRBJ1-1; D may be TRBD1 (5 bases). Germline V gene sequence: CDR1 PRHDT, CDR2 FYEKMQ (reference sequence). The V and J ends lost 3 bases and 2 bases respectively, with 7 bases between them. This CDR3 spans 13 amino acids. The CDR3 coding sequence is TGTGCCAGCAGCTTCAGGGATAACACTGAAGCTTTCTTT. It specifies CASSFRDNTEAFF. The full variable domain, its missing parts supplied by reference TRBV13 and TRBJ1-1, is AAGVIQSPRHLIKEKRETATLKCYPIPRHDTVYWYQQGPGQDPQFLISFYEKMQSDKGSIPDRFSAQQFSDYHSELNMSSLELGDSALYFCASSFRDNTEAFFGQGTRLTVV.

This clone was detected once. CDR3 coding DNA: TGTGCCAGCAGTGTATTAGCGGGGGCCTACGAGCAGTACTTC. Translating gives CASSVLAGAYEQYF. The rearrangement joins TRBV6-1 to TRBJ2-7; 9 bases are a match to TRBD2. With 4 bases clipped from V and 2 bases from J, the junction kept 3 bases outside the gene matches. This CDR3 has 14 amino acids. The germline V gene encodes CDR1 MNHNS and CDR2 SASEGT.

CDR3 DNA: TGTGCCAGCAGGGGGGGGGCGGCTGAAGCTTTCTTT. Its translation: CASRGGAAEAFF. V gene TRBV6-5 combines with J gene TRBJ1-1; perhaps TRBD1 as D (6 bases). The germline CDR1 and CDR2 sequences are MNHEY and SVGAGI. This CDR3 contains 12 residues. Trimming stripped 6 bases from V and 6 bases from J, with 11 bases between.

This sequence joins TRBV21-1 and TRBJ2-1. TRBV21-1 is reported as a pseudogene. The CDR3 is made up of 9 amino acids. The CDR3 reads CASSKVEFF. The DNA for the CDR3 is TGTGCCAGCAGCAAAGTGGAGTTCTTC.